This T cell receptor beta chain stems from a study of T cell changes during pregnancy in multiple sclerosis. The table came from immunoSEQ multiplex PCR; TCRdb's copy has only in-frame clones and leaves some out. The sample yields approximately 28,000 clones, roughly 89% seen once. This clone was seen only a few times. V shed 5 bases, J shed 2 bases, and the junction held 5 bases outside the gene matches. The germline V gene encodes CDR1 SEHNR and CDR2 FQNEAQ (reference sequence). This CDR3 contains 15 residues. The sample consisted of CD8+ T cells from peripheral blood mononuclear cells, taken in the second trimester of pregnancy. This clonotype was sampled from a female donor with multiple sclerosis, enrolled in a pregnancy study. The gene calls are TRBV7-9 and TRBJ2-3, with 9 bases aligning to TRBD1. CDR3 amino acids: CASSLTGGNTDTQYF. The CDR3 DNA reads as TGTGCCAGCAGCCTGACAGGGGGGAACACAGATACGCAGTATTTT.